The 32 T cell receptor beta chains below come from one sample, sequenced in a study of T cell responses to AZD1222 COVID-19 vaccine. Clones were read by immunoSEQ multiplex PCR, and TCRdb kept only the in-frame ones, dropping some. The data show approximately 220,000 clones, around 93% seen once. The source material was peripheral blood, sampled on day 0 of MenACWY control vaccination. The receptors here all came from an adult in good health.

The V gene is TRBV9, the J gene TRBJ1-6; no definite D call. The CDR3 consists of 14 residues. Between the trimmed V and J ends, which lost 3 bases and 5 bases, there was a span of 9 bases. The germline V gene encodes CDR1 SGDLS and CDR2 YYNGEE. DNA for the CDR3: TGTGCCAGCAGCGAAACACAGAATAATTCACCCCTCCACTTT. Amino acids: CASSETQNNSPLHF.

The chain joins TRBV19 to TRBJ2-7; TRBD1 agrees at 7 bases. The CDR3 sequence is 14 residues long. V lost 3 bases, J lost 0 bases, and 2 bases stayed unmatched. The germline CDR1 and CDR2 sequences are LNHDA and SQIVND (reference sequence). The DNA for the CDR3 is TGTGCCAGTAGTATGGGGACAGCCTCCTACGAGCAGTACTTC. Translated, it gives CASSMGTASYEQYF.

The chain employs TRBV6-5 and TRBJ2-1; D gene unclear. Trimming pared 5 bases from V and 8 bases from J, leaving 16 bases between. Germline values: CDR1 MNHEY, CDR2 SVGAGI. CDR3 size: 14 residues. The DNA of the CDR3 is TGTGCCAGCAGTACCCGAATCCTAGATGATGAGCAGTTCTTC. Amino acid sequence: CASSTRILDDEQFF.

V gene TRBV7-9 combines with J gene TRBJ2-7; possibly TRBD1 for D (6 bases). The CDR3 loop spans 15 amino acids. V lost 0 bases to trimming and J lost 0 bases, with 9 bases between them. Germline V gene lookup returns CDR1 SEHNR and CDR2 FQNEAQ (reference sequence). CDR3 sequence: CASSLARDNSYEQYF. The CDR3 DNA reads TGTGCCAGCAGCTTAGCGAGGGACAACTCCTACGAGCAGTACTTC.

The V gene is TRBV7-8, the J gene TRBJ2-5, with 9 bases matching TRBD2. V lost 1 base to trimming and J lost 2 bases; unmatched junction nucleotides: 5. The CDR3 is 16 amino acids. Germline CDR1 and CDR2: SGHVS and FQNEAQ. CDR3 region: CASSLVSGGQQETQYF. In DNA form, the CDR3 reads TGTGCCAGCAGCTTAGTTAGCGGGGGCCAGCAAGAGACCCAGTACTTC.

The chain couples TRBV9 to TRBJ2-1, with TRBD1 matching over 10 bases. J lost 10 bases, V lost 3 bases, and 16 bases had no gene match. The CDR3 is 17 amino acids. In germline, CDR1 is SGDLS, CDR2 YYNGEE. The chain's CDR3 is CASSESGTGVVGYEQFF. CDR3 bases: TGTGCCAGCAGCGAGTCGGGGACAGGGGTCGTTGGGTACGAGCAGTTCTTC.

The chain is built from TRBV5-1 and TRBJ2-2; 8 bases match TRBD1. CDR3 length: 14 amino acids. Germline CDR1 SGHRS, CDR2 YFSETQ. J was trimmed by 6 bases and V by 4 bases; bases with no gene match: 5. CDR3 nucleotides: TGCGCCAGCAGCCCACGGACAGGGCCCGGGGAGCTGTTTTTT. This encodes CASSPRTGPGELFF.

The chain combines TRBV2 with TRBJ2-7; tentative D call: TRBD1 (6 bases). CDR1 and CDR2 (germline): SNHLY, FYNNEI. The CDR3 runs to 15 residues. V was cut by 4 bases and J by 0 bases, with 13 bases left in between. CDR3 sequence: CASSVEQGSSYEQYF. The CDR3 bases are TGTGCCAGCAGTGTAGAGCAGGGGAGCTCCTACGAGCAGTACTTC. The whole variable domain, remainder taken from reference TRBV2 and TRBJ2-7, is EPEVTQTPSHQVTQMGQEVILRCVPISNHLYFYWYRQILGQKVEFLVSFYNNEISEKSEIFDDQFSVERPDGSNFTLKIRSTKLEDSAMYFCASSVEQGSSYEQYFGPGTRLTVT.

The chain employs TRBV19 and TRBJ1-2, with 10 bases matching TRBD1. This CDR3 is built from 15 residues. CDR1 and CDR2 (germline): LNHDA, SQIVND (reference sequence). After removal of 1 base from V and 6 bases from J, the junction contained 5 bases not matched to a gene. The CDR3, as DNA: TGTGCCAGTAGTATAGGGGGACAGGGGAGAGATGGCTACACCTTC. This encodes CASSIGGQGRDGYTF.

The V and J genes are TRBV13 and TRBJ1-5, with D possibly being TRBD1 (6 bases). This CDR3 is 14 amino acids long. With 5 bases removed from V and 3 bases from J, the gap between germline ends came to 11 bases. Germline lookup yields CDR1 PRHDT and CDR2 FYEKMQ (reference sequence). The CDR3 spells CASSTQGTNQPQHF. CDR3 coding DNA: TGTGCCAGCAGCACCCAGGGGACCAATCAGCCCCAGCATTTT.

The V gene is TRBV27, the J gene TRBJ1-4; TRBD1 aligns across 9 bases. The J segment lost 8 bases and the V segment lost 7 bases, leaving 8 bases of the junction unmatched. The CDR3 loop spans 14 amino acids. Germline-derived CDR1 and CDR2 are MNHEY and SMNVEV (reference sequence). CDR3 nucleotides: TGTGCCAGCAATTCGGGGACAGGGCGGGAAAAACTGTTTTTT. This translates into CASNSGTGREKLFF.

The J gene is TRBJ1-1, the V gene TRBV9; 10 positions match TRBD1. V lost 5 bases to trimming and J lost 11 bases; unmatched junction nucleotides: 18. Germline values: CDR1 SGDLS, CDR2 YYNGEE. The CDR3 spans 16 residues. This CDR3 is CASSETAGQGTRHAFF. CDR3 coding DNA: TGTGCCAGCAGTGAAACCGCGGGACAGGGGACCCGGCATGCTTTCTTT.

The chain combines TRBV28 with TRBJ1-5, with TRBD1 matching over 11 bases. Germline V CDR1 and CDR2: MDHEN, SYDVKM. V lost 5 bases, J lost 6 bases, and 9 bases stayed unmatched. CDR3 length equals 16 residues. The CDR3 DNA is TGTGCCAGCAGTCCGGGGGACAGGGGGACCACTCAGCCCCAGCATTTT. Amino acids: CASSPGDRGTTQPQHF.

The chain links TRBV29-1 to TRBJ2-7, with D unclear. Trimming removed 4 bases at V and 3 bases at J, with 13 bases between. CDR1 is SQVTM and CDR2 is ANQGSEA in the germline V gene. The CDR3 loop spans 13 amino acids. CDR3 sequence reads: CSVGTVMGYEQYF. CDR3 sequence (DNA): TGCAGCGTTGGTACCGTGATGGGCTACGAGCAGTACTTC.

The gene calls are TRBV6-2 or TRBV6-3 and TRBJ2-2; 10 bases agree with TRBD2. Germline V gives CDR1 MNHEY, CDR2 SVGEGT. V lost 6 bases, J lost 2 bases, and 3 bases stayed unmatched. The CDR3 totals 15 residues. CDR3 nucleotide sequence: TGTGCCAGCAGGCCTAGCGGGGGAAACACCGGGGAGCTGTTTTTT. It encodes CASRPSGGNTGELFF.

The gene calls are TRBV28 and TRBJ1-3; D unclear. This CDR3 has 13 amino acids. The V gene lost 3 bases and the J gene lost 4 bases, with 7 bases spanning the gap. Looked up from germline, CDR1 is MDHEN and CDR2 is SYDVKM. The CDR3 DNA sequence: TGTGCCAGCAGTTTTGGGAGCGGAAACACCATATATTTT. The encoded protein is CASSFGSGNTIYF.

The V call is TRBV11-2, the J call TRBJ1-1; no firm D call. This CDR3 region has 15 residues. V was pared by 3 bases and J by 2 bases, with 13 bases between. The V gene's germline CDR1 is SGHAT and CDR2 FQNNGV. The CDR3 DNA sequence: TGTGCCAGCAGCTTTGGGTCGGCAGCCAACACTGAAGCTTTCTTT. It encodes CASSFGSAANTEAFF.

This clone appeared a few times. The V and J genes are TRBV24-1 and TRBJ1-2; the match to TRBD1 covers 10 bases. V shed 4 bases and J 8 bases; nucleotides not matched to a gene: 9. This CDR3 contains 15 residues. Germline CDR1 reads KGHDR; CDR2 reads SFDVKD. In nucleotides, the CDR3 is TGTGCCACCAGTGAACCTGGGACAGGGGAGCGGGGCTACACCTTC. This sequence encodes CATSEPGTGERGYTF.

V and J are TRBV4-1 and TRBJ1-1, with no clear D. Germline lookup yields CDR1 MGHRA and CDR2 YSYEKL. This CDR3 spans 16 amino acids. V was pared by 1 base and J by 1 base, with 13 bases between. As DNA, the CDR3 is TGCGCCAGCAGCCAAGGGCTGAACCCGGAGAACACTGAAGCTTTCTTT. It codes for CASSQGLNPENTEAFF.

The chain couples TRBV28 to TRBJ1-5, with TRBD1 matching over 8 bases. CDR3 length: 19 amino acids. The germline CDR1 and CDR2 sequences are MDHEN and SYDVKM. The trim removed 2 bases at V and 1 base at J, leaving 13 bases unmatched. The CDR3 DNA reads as TGTGCCAGCAGTTTACGTCGGACAGGGAGGCCCCTAAGCAATCAGCCCCAGCATTTT. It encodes CASSLRRTGRPLSNQPQHF.

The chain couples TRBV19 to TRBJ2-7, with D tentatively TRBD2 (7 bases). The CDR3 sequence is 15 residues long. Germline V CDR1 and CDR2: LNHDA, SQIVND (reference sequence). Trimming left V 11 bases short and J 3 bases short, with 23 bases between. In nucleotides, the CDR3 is TGTGCCGCCAAGGGGGGGGCTAGCGGTAACTACGAGCAGTACTTC. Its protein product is CAAKGGASGNYEQYF.

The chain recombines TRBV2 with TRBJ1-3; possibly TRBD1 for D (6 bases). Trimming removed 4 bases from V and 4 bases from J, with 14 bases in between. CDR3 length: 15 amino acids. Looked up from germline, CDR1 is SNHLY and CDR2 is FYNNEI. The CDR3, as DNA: TGTGCCAGCAGTGGCCCCGGGACAAGCGGAAACACCATATATTTT. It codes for CASSGPGTSGNTIYF.

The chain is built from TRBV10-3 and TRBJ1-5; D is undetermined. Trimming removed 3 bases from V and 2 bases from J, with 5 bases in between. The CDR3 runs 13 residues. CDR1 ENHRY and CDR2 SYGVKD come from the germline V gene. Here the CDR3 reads CAISDLGNQPQHF. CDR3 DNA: TGTGCCATCAGTGACCTTGGCAATCAGCCCCAGCATTTT.

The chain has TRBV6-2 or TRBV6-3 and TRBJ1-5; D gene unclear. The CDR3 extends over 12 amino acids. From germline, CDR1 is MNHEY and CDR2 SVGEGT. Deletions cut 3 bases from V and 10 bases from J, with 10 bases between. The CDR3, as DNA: TGTGCCAGCAGTTATAGGATCAGCCCCCAGCATTTT. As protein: CASSYRISPQHF.

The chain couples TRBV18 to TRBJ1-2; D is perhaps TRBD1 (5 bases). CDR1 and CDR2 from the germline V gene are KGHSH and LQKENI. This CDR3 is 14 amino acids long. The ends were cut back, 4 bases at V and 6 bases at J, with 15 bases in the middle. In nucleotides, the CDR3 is TGTGCCAGCTCACGAGATACAGGATTAGATGGCTACACCTTC. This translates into CASSRDTGLDGYTF.

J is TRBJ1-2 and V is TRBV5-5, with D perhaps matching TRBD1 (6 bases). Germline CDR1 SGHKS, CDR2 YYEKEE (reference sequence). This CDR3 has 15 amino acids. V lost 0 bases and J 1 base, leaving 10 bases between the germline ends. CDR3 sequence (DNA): TGTGCCAGCAGCTTGGGGACAGTACTTAACTATGGCTACACCTTC. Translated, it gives CASSLGTVLNYGYTF.

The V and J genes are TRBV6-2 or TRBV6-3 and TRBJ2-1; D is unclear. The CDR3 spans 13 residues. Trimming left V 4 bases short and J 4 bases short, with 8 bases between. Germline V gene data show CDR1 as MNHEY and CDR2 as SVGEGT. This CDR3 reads CASSSEKYNEQFF. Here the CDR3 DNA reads TGTGCCAGCAGTTCCGAAAAGTACAATGAGCAGTTCTTC.

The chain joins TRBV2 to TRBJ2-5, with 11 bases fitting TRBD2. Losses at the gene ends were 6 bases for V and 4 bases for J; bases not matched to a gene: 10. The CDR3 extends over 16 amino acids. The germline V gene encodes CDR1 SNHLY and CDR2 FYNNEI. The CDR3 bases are TGTGCCAGCAGATCCTCTAGCGGGGGGTTAGGAGAGACCCAGTACTTC. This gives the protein CASRSSSGGLGETQYF. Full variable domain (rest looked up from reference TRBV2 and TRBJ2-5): EPEVTQTPSHQVTQMGQEVILRCVPISNHLYFYWYRQILGQKVEFLVSFYNNEISEKSEIFDDQFSVERPDGSNFTLKIRSTKLEDSAMYFCASRSSSGGLGETQYFGPGTRLLVL.

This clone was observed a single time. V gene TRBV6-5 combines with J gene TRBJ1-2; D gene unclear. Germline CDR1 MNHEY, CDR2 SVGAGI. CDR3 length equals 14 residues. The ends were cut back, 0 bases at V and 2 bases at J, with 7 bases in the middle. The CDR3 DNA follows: TGTGCCAGCAGTTACTCGCTCAGCAACTATGGCTACACCTTC. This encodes CASSYSLSNYGYTF.

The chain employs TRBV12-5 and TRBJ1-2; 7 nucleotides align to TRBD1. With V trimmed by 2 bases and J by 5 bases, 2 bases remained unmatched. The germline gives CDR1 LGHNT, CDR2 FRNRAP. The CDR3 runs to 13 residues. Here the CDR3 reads CASGLTGEYGYTF. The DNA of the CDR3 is TGTGCTAGTGGTTTGACAGGGGAATATGGCTACACCTTC.

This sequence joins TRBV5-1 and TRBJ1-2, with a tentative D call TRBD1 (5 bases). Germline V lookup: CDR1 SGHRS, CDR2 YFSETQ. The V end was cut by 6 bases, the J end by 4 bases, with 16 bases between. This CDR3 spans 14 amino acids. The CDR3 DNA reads TGCGCCAGCAACCAGGACGGAGGGGCCTATGGCTACACCTTC. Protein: CASNQDGGAYGYTF.

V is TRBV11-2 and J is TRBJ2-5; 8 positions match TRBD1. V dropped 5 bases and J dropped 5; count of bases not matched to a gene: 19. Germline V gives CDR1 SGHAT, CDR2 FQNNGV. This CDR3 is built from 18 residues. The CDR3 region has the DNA TGTGCCAGCAGCCGAATCCGGGTTAGACAGGGGCGTAGCGAGACCCAGTACTTC. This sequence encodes CASSRIRVRQGRSETQYF.